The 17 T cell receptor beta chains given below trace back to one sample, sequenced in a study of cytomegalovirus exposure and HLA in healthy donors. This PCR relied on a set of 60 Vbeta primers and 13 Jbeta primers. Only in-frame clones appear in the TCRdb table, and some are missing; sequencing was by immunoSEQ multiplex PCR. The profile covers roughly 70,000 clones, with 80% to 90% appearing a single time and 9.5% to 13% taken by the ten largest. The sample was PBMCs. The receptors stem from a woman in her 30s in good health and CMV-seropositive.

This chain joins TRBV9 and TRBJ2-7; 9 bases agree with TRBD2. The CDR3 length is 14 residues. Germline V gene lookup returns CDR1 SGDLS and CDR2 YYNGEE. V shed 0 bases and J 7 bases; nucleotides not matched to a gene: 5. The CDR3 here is CASSVELAGREQYF. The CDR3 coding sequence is TGTGCCAGCAGCGTAGAACTAGCGGGTAGAGAGCAGTACTTC.

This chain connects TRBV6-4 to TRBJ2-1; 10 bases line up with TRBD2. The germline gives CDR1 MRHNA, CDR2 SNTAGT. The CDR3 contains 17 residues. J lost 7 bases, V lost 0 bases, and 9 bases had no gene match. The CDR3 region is CASSDSVVAGGGNEQFF. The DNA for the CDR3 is TGTGCCAGCAGTGACTCTGTGGTAGCGGGAGGAGGGAATGAGCAGTTCTTC.

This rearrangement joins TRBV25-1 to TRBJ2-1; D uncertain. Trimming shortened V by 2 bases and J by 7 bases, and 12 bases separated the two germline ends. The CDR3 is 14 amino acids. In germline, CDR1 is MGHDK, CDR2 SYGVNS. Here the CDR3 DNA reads TGTGCCAGCAGTGAAACCGGCGGCGCAAATGAGCAGTTCTTC. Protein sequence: CASSETGGANEQFF.

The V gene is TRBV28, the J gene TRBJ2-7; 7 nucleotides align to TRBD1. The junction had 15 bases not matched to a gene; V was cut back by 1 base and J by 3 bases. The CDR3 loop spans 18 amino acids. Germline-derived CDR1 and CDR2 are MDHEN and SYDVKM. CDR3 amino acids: CASSLLGGLGDSIYEQYF. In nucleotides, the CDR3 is TGTGCCAGCAGTTTATTAGGCGGATTAGGGGACAGCATCTACGAGCAGTACTTC.

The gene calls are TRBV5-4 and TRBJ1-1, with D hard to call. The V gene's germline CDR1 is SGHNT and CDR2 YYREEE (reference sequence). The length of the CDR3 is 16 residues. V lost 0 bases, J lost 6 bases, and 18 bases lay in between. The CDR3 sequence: CASSLGSGRRRAEAFF. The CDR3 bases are TGTGCCAGCAGCTTGGGGTCCGGGCGGAGGAGGGCTGAAGCTTTCTTT.

CDR3: CASSLSRLAGDNEQFF. The CDR3, as DNA: TGTGCCAGCAGCTTAAGTAGGTTAGCGGGGGACAATGAGCAGTTCTTC. The chain joins TRBV7-2 to TRBJ2-1; 9 nucleotides line up with TRBD2. Germline loops: CDR1 SGHTA, CDR2 FQGNSA. V trimming: 2 bases; J trimming: 5 bases; junction bases outside the gene matches: 7. The CDR3 is 16 residues long.

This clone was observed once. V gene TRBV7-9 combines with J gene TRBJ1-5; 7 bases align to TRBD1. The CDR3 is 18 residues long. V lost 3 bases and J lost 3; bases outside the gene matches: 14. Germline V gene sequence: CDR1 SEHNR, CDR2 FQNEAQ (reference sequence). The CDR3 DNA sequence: TGTGCCAGCAGCTTCGCTGCGCACAGGGGTGATAACAATCAGCCCCAGCATTTT. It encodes CASSFAAHRGDNNQPQHF.

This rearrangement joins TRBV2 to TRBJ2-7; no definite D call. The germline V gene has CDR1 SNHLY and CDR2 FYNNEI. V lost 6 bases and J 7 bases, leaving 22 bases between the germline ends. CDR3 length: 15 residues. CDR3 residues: CASSAPGVLRLEQYF. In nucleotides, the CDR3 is TGTGCCAGCAGCGCTCCGGGTGTCCTACGATTGGAGCAGTACTTC.

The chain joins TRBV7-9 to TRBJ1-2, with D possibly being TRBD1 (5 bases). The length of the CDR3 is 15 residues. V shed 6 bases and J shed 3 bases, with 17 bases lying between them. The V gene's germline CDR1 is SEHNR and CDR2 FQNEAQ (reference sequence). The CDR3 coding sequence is TGTGCCAGCAGACCGTTAGGGGCTGGGGACTATGGCTACACCTTC. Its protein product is CASRPLGAGDYGYTF.

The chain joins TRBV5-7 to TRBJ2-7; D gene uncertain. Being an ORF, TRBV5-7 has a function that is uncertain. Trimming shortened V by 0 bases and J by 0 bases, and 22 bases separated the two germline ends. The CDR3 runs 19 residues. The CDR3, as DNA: TGTGCCAGCAGCTTGGGGCTCTTGTTTTTCGCCCTCTTCTCCTACGAGCAGTACTTC. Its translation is CASSLGLLFFALFSYEQYF.

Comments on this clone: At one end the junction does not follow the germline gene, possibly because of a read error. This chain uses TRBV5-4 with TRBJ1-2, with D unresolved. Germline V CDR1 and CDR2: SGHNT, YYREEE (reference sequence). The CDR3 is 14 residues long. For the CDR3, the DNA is TGTGCCAGCAGCTTGGATCGGGGAGACTATGGCTACTCCTTC. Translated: CASSLDRGDYGYSF.

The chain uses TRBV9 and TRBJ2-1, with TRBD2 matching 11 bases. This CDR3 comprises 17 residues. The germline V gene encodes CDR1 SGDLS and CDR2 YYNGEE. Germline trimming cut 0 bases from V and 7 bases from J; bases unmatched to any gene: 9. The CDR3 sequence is CASSVEGTSGSLNEQFF. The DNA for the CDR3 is TGTGCCAGCAGCGTAGAGGGAACTAGCGGGAGCTTAAATGAGCAGTTCTTC.

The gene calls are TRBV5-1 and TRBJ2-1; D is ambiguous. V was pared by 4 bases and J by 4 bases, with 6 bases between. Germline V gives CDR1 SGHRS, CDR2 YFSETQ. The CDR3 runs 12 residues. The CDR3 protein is CASSEIYNEQFF. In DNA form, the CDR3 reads TGCGCCAGCAGCGAGATTTACAATGAGCAGTTCTTC.

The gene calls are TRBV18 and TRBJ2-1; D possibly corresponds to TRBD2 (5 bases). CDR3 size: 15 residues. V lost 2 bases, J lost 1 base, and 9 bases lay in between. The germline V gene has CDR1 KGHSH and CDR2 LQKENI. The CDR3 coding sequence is TGTGCCAGCTCACCAGGTTGGGAGTCCTACAATGAGCAGTTCTTC. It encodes CASSPGWESYNEQFF.

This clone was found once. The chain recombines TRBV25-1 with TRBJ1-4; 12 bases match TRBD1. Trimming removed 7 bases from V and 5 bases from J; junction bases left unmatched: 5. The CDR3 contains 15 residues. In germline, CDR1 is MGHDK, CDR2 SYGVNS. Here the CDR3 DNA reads TGTGCCAGCACCGGGACAGGGGGCGGGAATGAAAAACTGTTTTTT. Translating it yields CASTGTGGGNEKLFF.

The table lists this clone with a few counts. The CDR3 here is CASSYPGLATHEQYF. The DNA for the CDR3 is TGTGCCAGCAGCTATCCGGGACTAGCTACCCACGAGCAGTACTTC. The rearrangement links TRBV7-9 to TRBJ2-7; 9 positions agree with TRBD2. The CDR3 is 15 amino acids. J gave up 5 bases and V 4 bases, and 9 bases lay outside the gene matches. In germline, CDR1 is SEHNR, CDR2 FQNEAQ (reference sequence).

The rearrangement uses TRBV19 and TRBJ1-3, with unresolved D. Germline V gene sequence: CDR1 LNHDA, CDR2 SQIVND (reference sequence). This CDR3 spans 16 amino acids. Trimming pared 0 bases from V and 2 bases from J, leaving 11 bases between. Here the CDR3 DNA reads TGTGCCAGTAGTATAGATCCTCGGGTCACTGGAAACACCATATATTTT. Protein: CASSIDPRVTGNTIYF.